This TCR beta chain was captured by sequencing in a study of regulatory T cells in long-lasting Graves disease (dated by TCRdb to the early 2020s). Context from the whole study: Antithyroid drugs had been taken for less than 3 months by newly diagnosed Graves' disease patients. This study used TCR sequencing and RNA sequencing of peripheral blood to compare persistent Graves' disease patients against newly diagnosed Graves' disease patients. The study took place in China and was registered as a clinical trial. A total of 33 samples were covered by TCR sequencing, comprising around 13 persistent and around 20 newly diagnosed Graves' disease patients. What the research found in general, with its limitations: Persistent Graves' disease patients showed lower TCR Shannon entropy and fewer highly expanded clones than newly diagnosed patients, suggesting clonal expansion. TRBV28, TRBJ1-2 and TRBJ2-5 were preferentially used in persistent disease, while TRBV20-1 and TRBJ2-1 were favored in newly diagnosed disease. More public clonotypes were shared among persistent patients (roughly 2,900) than among newly diagnosed patients (roughly 1,000). The authors acknowledged the small sample size as a limitation that may reduce accuracy. Sequencing and analysis were restricted to the TCR beta chain. Because the primary lesion, thyroid tissue, could not be accessed, the study looked at peripheral blood alone.

This clonotype was counted only a few times. Its antigen specificity is not known. Per-base quality was not reported, and no clone a single base away is much larger than it. The CDR3 runs 15 amino acids, cysteine and phenylalanine included. Here the CDR3 DNA is all that survives: 45 bases in frame from base 1. After removal of 4 bases from V and 10 bases from J, the junction retains 9 bases not matched to a gene. CDR1 MGHRA and CDR2 YSYEKL were looked up in the germline V gene. The library relied on multiplex PCR. This sample was sequenced with an Illumina HiSeq 4000. CDR3 regions were amplified by Arm-PCR with iRepertoire HTBI primers to construct TCR beta libraries. Before sequencing, the PCR products went through gel purification. Concerning the study's data processing: Gene usage analysis of CDR3 amino acid clonotypes relied on the roughly 64 TRBV and 13 to 15 TRBJ segments identified across samples. COPE and FqMerger were used to merge filtered high-quality paired reads into contigs. BLAST was used to align contigs to IMGT TRBV, TRBD and TRBJ reference genes, with CDR3 defined following IMGT. Any clonotype with a frequency above 0.1% was classified as a highly expanded clone. Shannon entropy was used to measure repertoire diversity, and the Gini coefficient was used to measure V-J evenness. Clonotypes shared by more than one individual were considered public. Using fastp at Q25 and MiXCR, TCRdb reprocessed the public reads and kept productive beta chains. Identical CDR3 proteins give one entry, which carries the most common genes and DNA. It is TCRdb's table, rather than the study itself, that gives the V and J calls and clone size. The sample includes 350,000 to 400,000 distinct CDR3 sequences, with around a sixth observed a single time. About 24% of the sample rests with the top ten.

Per the publication, the time point label means: newly diagnosed GD, antithyroid drugs for less than 3 months. RNA was extracted from PBMCs in TRIzol for both TCR sequencing and RNA sequencing. The diagnosis of Graves' disease followed American Thyroid Association guidelines. Patients were recruited from an endocrinology department in Xi'an, China. From each patient, about 9 milliliters of peripheral blood was collected into an EDTA anticoagulant tube. PBMCs were isolated by Ficoll Paque Plus density gradient separation without further T cell sorting. An Agilent 2100 Bioanalyzer and agarose gel were used to check RNA quality, while a NanoDrop 2000 measured RNA concentration.

The rearrangement joined TRBV4-1 to TRBJ2-1; 11 central bases correspond to TRBD2. The clonotype originates from a female donor with Graves disease. This specimen consisted of peripheral blood mononuclear cells (PBMCs), obtained at new diagnosis, from a patient treated with antithyroid drugs. In nucleotide form, the sequence is TGCGCCAGCAGCCTCACTAGCGGGAGAGGATACGAGCAGTTCTTC. Protein translation: CASSLTSGRGYEQFF.